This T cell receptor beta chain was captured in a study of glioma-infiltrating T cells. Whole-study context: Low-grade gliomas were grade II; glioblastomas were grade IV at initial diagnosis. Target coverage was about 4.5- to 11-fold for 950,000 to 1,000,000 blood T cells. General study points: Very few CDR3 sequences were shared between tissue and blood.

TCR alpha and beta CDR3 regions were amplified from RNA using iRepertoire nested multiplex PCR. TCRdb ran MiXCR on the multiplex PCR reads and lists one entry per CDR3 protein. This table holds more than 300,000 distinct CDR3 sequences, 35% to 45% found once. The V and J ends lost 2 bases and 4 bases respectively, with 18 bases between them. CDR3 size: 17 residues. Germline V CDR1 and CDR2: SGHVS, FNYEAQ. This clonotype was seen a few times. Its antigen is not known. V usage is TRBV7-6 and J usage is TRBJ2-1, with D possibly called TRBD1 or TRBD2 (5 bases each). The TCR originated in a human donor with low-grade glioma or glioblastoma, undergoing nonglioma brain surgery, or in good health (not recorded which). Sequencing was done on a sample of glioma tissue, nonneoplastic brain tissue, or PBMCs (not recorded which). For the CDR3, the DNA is TGTGCCAGCAGCTTACTAATTCCGGGACGAATTTACAATGAGCAGTTCTTC. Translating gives CASSLLIPGRIYNEQFF.